The 26 T cell receptor beta chains below come from one sample, sequenced in a study of beta chain features in type 1 diabetes. Reverse transcribing all isolated RNA meant expressed TCRB transcripts were sequenced. Here immunoSEQ multiplex PCR was the method, and the copy in TCRdb shows in-frame clones only, minus some. The sample lists 430,000 or so clones, 9.5% to 12% seen once, with 0.046% in the top ten. The source material was naive CD4+ T cells from blood. Receptors were obtained from a woman under 30 in good health.

This clone was found a few times. This chain links TRBV7-9 with TRBJ2-5, with D possibly TRBD2 on 6 matching bases. CDR1 is SEHNR and CDR2 is FQNEAQ in the germline V gene (reference sequence). V gave up 1 base and J gave up 5 bases, with 11 bases separating them. The CDR3 sequence is 14 residues long. The CDR3 region has the DNA TGTGCCAGCAGCTTAGAGGGACTTGGGGAGACCCAGTACTTC. This gives the protein CASSLEGLGETQYF.

This chain joins TRBV7-2 and TRBJ2-7; 13 bases fit TRBD2. In germline, CDR1 is SGHTA, CDR2 FQGNSA. V was pared by 5 bases and J by 4 bases, with 8 bases of the junction left unmatched. The CDR3 covers 16 residues. The CDR3 DNA reads as TGTGCCAGCAGCCCCCCCGGGGGACTAGCGGGGTACGAGCAGTACTTC. Its protein product is CASSPPGGLAGYEQYF.

J is TRBJ1-6 and V is TRBV7-2; TRBD1 matches at 7 bases. Looked up from germline, CDR1 is SGHTA and CDR2 is FQGNSA. The V gene end was trimmed by 0 bases and the J gene end by 5 bases; junction bases not matched to a gene: 4. The CDR3 length is 16 residues. CDR3 sequence: CASSLASTGNNSPLHF. The CDR3 nucleotides read TGTGCCAGCAGCTTAGCTTCGACAGGGAATAATTCACCCCTCCACTTT.

A word on this clone: The same CDR3 is also encoded by other DNA sequences in this sample. This chain links TRBV27 with TRBJ2-3; 10 bases map to TRBD1. Unmatched junction bases numbered 4, after V lost 6 bases and J lost 4 bases. Germline assignment: CDR1 MNHEY and CDR2 SMNVEV (reference sequence). This CDR3 has 14 amino acids. The CDR3 DNA follows: TGTGCCAGCAGCCGGGACAGGGGAGCAGATACGCAGTATTTT. Its translation: CASSRDRGADTQYF.

V gene TRBV7-9 combines with J gene TRBJ1-1; D possibly corresponds to TRBD1 (6 bases). Germline CDR1 and CDR2: SEHNR and FQNEAQ (reference sequence). The CDR3 covers 15 residues. V was shortened by 2 bases and J by 2 bases, with 12 bases between the two germline ends. CDR3 in amino acids: CASSLTPTGNTEAFF. The CDR3 DNA sequence: TGTGCCAGCAGCTTAACCCCGACAGGTAACACTGAAGCTTTCTTT. The full variable domain, its missing parts supplied by reference TRBV7-9 and TRBJ1-1, is DTGVSQNPRHKITKRGQNVTFRCDPISEHNRLYWYRQTLGQGPEFLTYFQNEAQLEKSRLLSDRFSAERPKGSFSTLEIQRTEQGDSAMYLCASSLTPTGNTEAFFGQGTRLTVV.

The gene calls are TRBV7-6 and TRBJ1-1, with D uncertain. This CDR3 region has 16 residues. Germline loops: CDR1 SGHVS, CDR2 FNYEAQ. Trimming cost V 1 base and J 5 bases, with 17 bases left between them. The CDR3 sequence is CASSLEPGRIRTEAFF. The CDR3 DNA reads as TGTGCCAGCAGCTTAGAGCCAGGTCGTATTCGGACTGAAGCTTTCTTT.

This clone turned up a few times. This chain uses TRBV29-1 with TRBJ1-1, with TRBD1 identical over 8 bases. Germline V lookup: CDR1 SQVTM, CDR2 ANQGSEA. The CDR3 runs to 14 residues. Trimming cost V 4 bases and J 2 bases; bases outside gene matches: 6. CDR3 coding DNA: TGCAGCGTTGTATCGGACAGGGATAACACTGAAGCTTTCTTT. It specifies CSVVSDRDNTEAFF.

The chain joins TRBV20-1 to TRBJ1-2, with D unresolved. The V gene lost 5 bases and the J gene lost 7 bases, with 11 bases spanning the gap. Germline values: CDR1 DFQATT, CDR2 SNEGSKA (reference sequence). The CDR3 consists of 11 residues. DNA of the CDR3: TGCAGTGCTCTCCCGGGTAGTGGCTACACCTTC. This sequence encodes CSALPGSGYTF.

This clone appeared a few times. The genes are TRBV4-2 and TRBJ2-1; TRBD2 might be the D (6 bases). The ends were cut back, 6 bases at V and 6 bases at J, with 18 bases in the middle. The CDR3 contains 15 residues. Germline loops: CDR1 LGHNA, CDR2 YNFKEQ. The CDR3 nucleotides read TGTGCCAGCAGACGGCTGGGAGGACATAGCAATGAGCAGTTCTTC. Its translation: CASRRLGGHSNEQFF.

The chain carries TRBV7-6 and TRBJ2-1; TRBD1 aligns across 7 bases. This CDR3 has 16 residues. Germline trimming cut 2 bases from V and 6 bases from J; bases unmatched to any gene: 10. The germline V gene encodes CDR1 SGHVS and CDR2 FNYEAQ. CDR3 sequence: CASSLPYRDRANEQFF. CDR3 sequence (DNA): TGTGCCAGCAGCTTACCTTACCGGGACAGAGCCAATGAGCAGTTCTTC.

V usage is TRBV7-2 and J usage is TRBJ2-5, with D maybe TRBD1 (6 bases). Trimming removed 5 bases from V and 5 bases from J, with 12 bases in between. The CDR3 is made up of 13 amino acids. From germline, CDR1 is SGHTA and CDR2 FQGNSA. The CDR3 spells CASSGDRSETQYF. DNA of the CDR3: TGTGCCAGCAGCGGAGACAGGTCCGAGACCCAGTACTTC. Variable domain in full (rest from reference TRBV7-2 and TRBJ2-5): GAGVSQSPSNKVTEKGKDVELRCDPISGHTALYWYRQSLGQGLEFLIYFQGNSAPDKSGLPSDRFSAERTGGSVSTLTIQRTQQEDSAVYLCASSGDRSETQYFGPGTRLLVL.

Concerning this clone itself: The same CDR3 also results from other DNA sequences found in this sample. This chain connects TRBV18 to TRBJ2-5; TRBD2 matches 7 bases. This CDR3 comprises 13 residues. Germline assignment: CDR1 KGHSH and CDR2 LQKENI. After removal of 0 bases from V and 5 bases from J, the junction contained 0 bases not matched to a gene. CDR3 sequence reads: CASSPPGGETQYF. Here the CDR3 DNA reads TGTGCCAGCTCACCACCCGGGGGGGAGACCCAGTACTTC.

Of note for this clone: Distinct nucleotide sequences in the sample also encode this CDR3. The rearrangement joins TRBV7-2 to TRBJ2-5, with TRBD1 matching over 8 bases. The germline V gene has CDR1 SGHTA and CDR2 FQGNSA. The V and J ends lost 2 bases and 2 bases, in that order; junction bases with no gene match: 1. The CDR3 spans 14 residues. This CDR3 reads CASSLWTGQETQYF. CDR3 DNA sequence: TGTGCCAGCAGCTTATGGACAGGGCAAGAGACCCAGTACTTC.

The chain recombines TRBV27 with TRBJ2-1; D call uncertain. Germline CDR1 is MNHEY and CDR2 is SMNVEV (reference sequence). The CDR3 consists of 16 residues. V gave up 2 bases and J gave up 7 bases, with 18 bases separating them. The CDR3 is CASSLGRPSGWNEQFF. The CDR3, as DNA: TGTGCCAGCAGTTTAGGCCGACCCTCCGGTTGGAATGAGCAGTTCTTC.

The chain couples TRBV29-1 to TRBJ1-1; no clear D gene. In germline, CDR1 is SQVTM, CDR2 ANQGSEA. The CDR3 runs to 14 residues. Trimming removed 2 bases at V and 5 bases at J, with 15 bases between. This CDR3 is CSVERYTPGTEAFF. CDR3 DNA: TGCAGCGTTGAAAGATATACGCCGGGGACTGAAGCTTTCTTT.

This clone was seen only a few times. This chain uses TRBV29-1 with TRBJ2-7, with TRBD1 matching over 7 bases. Trimming removed 2 bases from V and 12 bases from J; junction bases left unmatched: 7. The CDR3 has 11 amino acids. CDR1 is SQVTM and CDR2 is ANQGSEA in the germline V gene. DNA of the CDR3: TGCAGCGTTGAAACAGGGGATGACCGGTACTTC. As protein: CSVETGDDRYF.

The chain links TRBV25-1 to TRBJ2-5; tentative D call: TRBD1 (5 bases). The CDR3 extends over 12 amino acids. The V end lost 4 bases, the J end lost 5 bases, and 8 bases lay between the germline ends. Germline-derived CDR1 and CDR2 are MGHDK and SYGVNS. CDR3 residues: CASSGGTETQYF. Written as DNA, the CDR3 is TGTGCCAGCAGTGGGGGCACGGAGACCCAGTACTTC.

V is TRBV5-1 and J is TRBJ2-6; 11 bases match TRBD1. The V and J ends lost 8 bases and 0 bases, in that order; junction bases with no gene match: 4. The CDR3 spans 16 residues. Germline V CDR1 and CDR2: SGHRS, YFSETQ. The CDR3 nucleotides read TGCGCCAGTTGGACAGGGGGCAACTCTGGGGCCAACGTCCTGACTTTC. Residues: CASWTGGNSGANVLTF.

The gene calls are TRBV7-8 and TRBJ2-5; the D is unclear. Germline values: CDR1 SGHVS, CDR2 FQNEAQ. With 0 bases removed from V and 5 bases from J, the gap between germline ends came to 10 bases. This CDR3 region has 14 residues. The CDR3 region has the DNA TGTGCCAGCAGCTTAGCGGAATCCTTGGAGACCCAGTACTTC. This encodes CASSLAESLETQYF.

The chain couples TRBV7-2 to TRBJ1-2; D is possibly TRBD1 (6 bases). Germline CDR1 reads SGHTA; CDR2 reads FQGNSA. The V gene lost 5 bases and the J gene lost 2 bases, with 15 bases spanning the gap. The CDR3 has 15 amino acids. The CDR3 region has the DNA TGTGCCAGCAGCCACCGGACAGACTCAAACTATGGCTACACCTTC. Translation: CASSHRTDSNYGYTF.

This clone appeared a few times. J is TRBJ1-2 and V is TRBV7-2; TRBD1 agrees at 9 bases. The CDR3 loop spans 17 amino acids. Germline assignment: CDR1 SGHTA and CDR2 FQGNSA. The ends lost 6 bases at V and 3 bases at J; junction bases unmatched: 14. CDR3 loop: CASSPRDRVGGYYGYTF. Written as DNA, the CDR3 is TGTGCCAGCAGTCCCCGGGACAGGGTTGGGGGCTACTATGGCTACACCTTC.

V usage is TRBV13 and J usage is TRBJ1-3, with D maybe TRBD1 (6 bases). V lost 2 bases and J 0 bases, leaving 11 bases between the germline ends. The CDR3 length is 16 residues. Germline CDR1 reads PRHDT; CDR2 reads FYEKMQ (reference sequence). The CDR3 spells CASSLFQGISGNTIYF. CDR3 DNA sequence: TGTGCCAGCAGCTTATTTCAGGGGATCTCTGGAAACACCATATATTTT.

This clone was found a few times. The gene calls are TRBV7-6 and TRBJ2-7, with D hard to call. CDR1 and CDR2 from the germline V gene are SGHVS and FNYEAQ. Trimming pared 0 bases from V and 1 base from J, leaving 4 bases between. The CDR3 totals 13 residues. CDR3 coding DNA: TGTGCCAGCAGCTTAGCTTCTTCCTACGAGCAGTACTTC. Its protein is CASSLASSYEQYF. Complete variable domain (other parts from reference TRBV7-6 and TRBJ2-7): GAGVSQSPRYKVTKRGQDVALRCDPISGHVSLYWYRQALGQGPEFLTYFNYEAQQDKSGLPNDRFSAERPEGSISTLTIQRTEQRDSAMYRCASSLASSYEQYFGPGTRLTVT.

The V and J genes are TRBV15 and TRBJ1-2, with 8 bases lining up with TRBD1. V trimming: 3 bases; J trimming: 4 bases; junction bases outside the gene matches: 4. CDR3 length: 14 residues. CDR1 is LNHNV, CDR2 YYDKDF, per germline (reference sequence). The CDR3 bases are TGTGCCACCAGCAGGGTGGACAGGGTCTATGGCTACACCTTC. This encodes CATSRVDRVYGYTF.

The sample holds a few counts of this clone. V is TRBV14 and J is TRBJ2-1; possibly TRBD2 for D (6 bases). The CDR3 runs 13 residues. In germline, CDR1 is SGHDN, CDR2 FVKESK. Trimming took 6 bases from V and 4 from J, leaving 10 bases between them. The CDR3 loop reads CASSPGRYNEQFF. For the CDR3, the DNA is TGTGCCAGCAGTCCAGGGAGGTACAATGAGCAGTTCTTC.

The chain combines TRBV10-3 with TRBJ1-1, with D unclear. The CDR3 extends over 12 amino acids. Trimming left V 3 bases short and J 1 base short, with 3 bases between. Germline lookup yields CDR1 ENHRY and CDR2 SYGVKD. Here the CDR3 reads CAISEKNTEAFF. CDR3 in DNA: TGTGCCATCAGTGAAAAGAACACTGAAGCTTTCTTT.